Below, one TCR beta chain is given with its context. Its target antigen remains unknown. The sample holds no much larger clone one base away, and base qualities are not on file. The data stem from a study of T cells in Graves' hyperthyroidism and ophthalmopathy (dated by TCRdb to the late 2010s). General notes on the study: To identify distinguishing TCR V-J signatures, a discovery cohort of around 100 patients was used, comprising 43 with Graves' ophthalmopathy and approximately 57 with stable Graves' hyperthyroidism. Prospective prediction of ophthalmopathy was tested in an independent validation cohort consisting of about 19 hyperthyroidism patients and some 15 patients who later progressed to ophthalmopathy. The approximately 90 discovery patients were divided at random into training and test sets in a 7:3 ratio. In more than 5 Graves' hyperthyroidism patients, the study also compared T-cell repertoires from thyroid tissue with T-cell repertoires from blood. Following sampling, methimazole starting at 30 mg daily was given to hyperthyroidism patients, and high-dose intravenous methylprednisolone was given to ophthalmopathy patients. According to the paper, TCR Vbeta CDR3 sequencing was carried out on about 140 peripheral blood samples, which came from under 50 ophthalmopathy, approximately 78 hyperthyroidism and approximately 17 progressor patients.

TCR beta CDR3 regions were amplified from RNA transcripts. The first round of RT-PCR for the TCR CDR3 was performed with the HTBI primer set and the Qiagen OneStep RT-PCR kit. A second multiplex PCR round built the libraries, followed by size selection and purification. The libraries were sequenced on an Illumina HiSeq2000 using paired-end 100 bp reads. The paper's processing steps were these. SOAPnuke was used to process the raw data, with reads discarded if the reads contained adapters or uncalled bases, had a mean Phred below 15, or lacked an exact constant-primer or identifier match. COPE v1.2.5 was used to merge high-quality paired reads, and clonotypes were defined as unique nucleotide sequences. Clonotypes were aligned to IMGT TRBV, TRBD and TRBJ reference segments using MiTCR v1.1. Only V-J combinations with frequency above 0.0001, covering approximately 99% of repertoires, were analysed. The TCS score was defined as the ratio of F50 (clonal expansion) to E x V (chaos), calculated using BLOSUM62-based TCRdist between CDR3 peptides within each V-J. Welch's t-statistics and random forest reduced around 550 V-J features to under 15, which were used in a naive Bayes classifier (R e1071). Thyroid-blood repertoire similarity was quantified with the Morisita-Horn index. Starting from the raw public reads, TCRdb applied fastp trimming at Q25, assembled clones with MiXCR and retained in-frame beta chains. Rows merge per CDR3 protein into single entries with the most common DNA and genes. Here the V and J calls rest on TCRdb's processing, not on the authors' analysis. The sample records about 640,000 distinct CDR3 sequences, about 45% of which are singletons. The ten most abundant clones make up roughly 6.5% of the sample.

Paper-wide results and their limitations: A 13 V-J signature model separated ophthalmopathy from stable hyperthyroidism, with just over 85% sensitivity and about 81% specificity in cross-validation and 80%/75% in testing. Sample size was not statistically predetermined, and blinding of investigators to group allocation was not performed. In validation, the model predicted progression to ophthalmopathy a median of approximately 6.3 months before onset, with around 70% sensitivity and about 72% specificity. Blood samples also contained most of the expanded thyroid clonotypes (frequency above 0.001), which suggests that blood repertoires may reflect thyroid immune responses.

The CDR3 goes from the cysteine to the phenylalanine over 15 residues. Only the CDR3 portion is preserved as DNA: 45 bases, with reading frame beginning at the first base. Per the germline V gene, SGHRS is the CDR1 and YFSETQ is the CDR2. V is cut back by 5 bases and J by 4 bases, with 7 bases in the junction unmatched. Any patient with an uncontrolled infection, another autoimmune disease, pregnancy or lactation was excluded. Diagnoses were based on clinical symptoms, serum thyroxine and TRAb, thyroid ultrasound and orbital computed tomography. Total RNA was extracted using Trizol reagent, and RNA quality was assessed on an Agilent 2100 Bioanalyzer.

The source material was peripheral blood or thyroid tissue (not recorded which). This clonotype was sampled from an adult man with Graves' disease, either hyperthyroidism or ophthalmopathy (not recorded which). The rearrangement combines TRBV5-1 with TRBJ1-5; TRBD1 agrees with 9 junctional bases. The CDR3 protein sequence reads: CASRPDRGSNQPQHF. Here is the DNA: TGCGCCAGCAGACCTGACAGGGGGTCGAATCAGCCCCAGCATTTT.